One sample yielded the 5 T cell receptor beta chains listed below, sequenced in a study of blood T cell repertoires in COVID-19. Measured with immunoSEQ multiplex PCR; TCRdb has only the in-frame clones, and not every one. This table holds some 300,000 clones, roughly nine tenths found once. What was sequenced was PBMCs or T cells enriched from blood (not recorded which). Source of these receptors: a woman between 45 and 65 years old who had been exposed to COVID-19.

The CDR3 region is CASSEGLADGELFF. The CDR3 DNA is TGTGCCAGCAGTGAAGGACTAGCGGACGGGGAGCTGTTTTTT. The rearrangement joins TRBV6-1 to TRBJ2-2; TRBD2 agrees at 9 bases. Per germline, CDR1 MNHNS and CDR2 SASEGT. The CDR3 is 14 amino acids. The junction had 1 base not matched to a gene; V was cut back by 1 base and J by 7 bases.

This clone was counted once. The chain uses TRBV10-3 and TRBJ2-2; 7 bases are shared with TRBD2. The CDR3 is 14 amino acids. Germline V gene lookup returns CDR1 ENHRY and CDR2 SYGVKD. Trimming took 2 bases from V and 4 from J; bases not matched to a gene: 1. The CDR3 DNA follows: TGTGCCATCAGTGAGGGCGGGGGCACCGGGGAGCTGTTTTTT. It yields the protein CAISEGGGTGELFF.

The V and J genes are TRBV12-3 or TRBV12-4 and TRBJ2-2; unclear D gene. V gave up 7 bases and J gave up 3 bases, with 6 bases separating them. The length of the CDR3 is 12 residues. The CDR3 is CASTPDTGELFF. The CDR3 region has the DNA TGTGCCAGCACCCCGGACACCGGGGAGCTGTTTTTT.

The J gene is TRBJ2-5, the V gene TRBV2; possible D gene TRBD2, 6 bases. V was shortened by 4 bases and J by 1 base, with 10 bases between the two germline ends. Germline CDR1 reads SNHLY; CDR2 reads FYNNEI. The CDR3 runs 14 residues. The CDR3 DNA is TGTGCCAGCAGTGGGCGACTAGTCCAAGAGACCCAGTACTTC. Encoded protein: CASSGRLVQETQYF.

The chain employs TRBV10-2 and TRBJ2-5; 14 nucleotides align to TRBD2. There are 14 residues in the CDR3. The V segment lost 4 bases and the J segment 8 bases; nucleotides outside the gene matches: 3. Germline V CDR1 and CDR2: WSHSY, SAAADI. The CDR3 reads CASSATSGGGTQYF. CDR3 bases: TGCGCCAGCAGTGCGACTAGCGGGGGGGGCACCCAGTACTTC.